The present entry profiles one T cell receptor beta chain with its context. Antigen: not known. This sample is drawn from a study of cytomegalovirus exposure and HLA in healthy donors. The study, taken as a whole, reports: A likely sequencing artifact accounted for one observed cluster of highly shared sequence variants. Reported performance of the classifier showed diagnosis of cytomegalovirus status with high specificity and sensitivity. The authors listed 150 to 200 TCR beta chains as cytomegalovirus-associated.

Nominal health characterized the donors when sampled, though unrecorded immune exposures were likely. The germline V gene has CDR1 SGDLS and CDR2 YYNGEE. The CDR3 loop spans 16 amino acids. Trimming took off 0 bases at V and 0 bases at J, with 10 bases between the two ends. The PCR contained 60 Vbeta and 13 Jbeta primers. Clones were read by immunoSEQ multiplex PCR, and TCRdb kept only the in-frame ones, dropping some. Of approximately 50,000 clones detected, about 83% appear once; the ten largest clones hold roughly 4.5%. This clonotype was obtained from a man aged 30-40 years in good health and CMV-seronegative. Sequenced material: PBMCs. This rearrangement joins TRBV9 to TRBJ1-3, with D possibly being TRBD1 (6 bases). CDR3 coding DNA: TGTGCCAGCAGCGTAGCAGGGGAGCACTCTGGAAACACCATATATTTT. This encodes CASSVAGEHSGNTIYF.